This T cell receptor (beta chain) comes out of a study of cytotoxic CD8 clonotypes in ibrutinib-treated CLL. Notes on the study in general: Whereas clonality rose at ibrutinib response, it declined toward baseline at progression. There were few public clonotypes, and on treatment they contracted or stayed stable. Measured clonality at baseline was greater than in age-matched healthy donors and tracked with circulating CD8+ T-cell counts.

Of note for this clone: The antigen is unknown.

The CDR3 runs 15 residues. V was trimmed by 0 bases and J by 2 bases, leaving 9 bases between them. Germline values: CDR1 SGHRS, CDR2 YFSETQ. Measured with immunoSEQ multiplex PCR; TCRdb has only the in-frame clones, and not every one. This sample has some 10,000 clones; approximately 81% occur once, and the top ten carry about 16%. The sample was PBMCs, taken at disease progression, from a patient treated with ibrutinib. The sequence came from a human donor with chronic lymphocytic leukemia. The chain couples TRBV5-1 to TRBJ2-1; tentative D call: TRBD2 (6 bases). Written as DNA, the CDR3 is TGCGCCAGCAGCTTGGAGTTAGCGGCCTACAATGAGCAGTTCTTC. Translation: CASSLELAAYNEQFF. Together with reference TRBV5-1 and TRBJ2-1, the CDR3 gives the full variable domain: KAGVTQTPRYLIKTRGQQVTLSCSPISGHRSVSWYQQTPGQGLQFLFEYFSETQRNKGNFPGRFSGRQFSNSRSEMNVSTLELGDSALYLCASSLELAAYNEQFFGPGTRLTVL.